A selection of T cell receptor beta chains follows, all from one sample in a study of Graves' ophthalmopathy and Graves' hyperthyroidism. TCRdb used MiXCR to reprocess the multiplex PCR reads, holding one entry per CDR3 protein. Of fewer than 70,000 distinct CDR3 sequences in the sample, approximately 50% were seen once. Sequencing was done on a sample of peripheral blood. These receptor sequences come from an adult woman with Graves' ophthalmopathy. CDR3s include the opening cysteine and the closing phenylalanine or tryptophan. D genes are given only for firm matches. A row's size may be missing; if present it is once, few, many or a size class.

once - TRBJ1-1 TRBV7-2 CASSFSGHQNTEAFF TGTGCCAGCAGCTTCTCGGGACATCAGAACACTGAAGCTTTCTTT
- TRBD2 TRBJ2-5 TRBV7-2 CASSSGLGTQYF TGTGCCAGCAGCTCGGGACTAGGGACCCAGTACTTC
- TRBD1 TRBJ1-4 TRBV20-1 CSARSVRDSNEKLFF TGCAGTGCTAGAAGCGTCCGGGACAGTAATGAAAAACTGTTTTTT
many - TRBJ1-5 TRBV5-5 CASSRIERNQPQHF TGTGCCAGCAGCCGGATAGAGAGAAATCAGCCCCAGCATTTT
many - TRBJ2-7 TRBV20-1 CSVSTGQDPYEQYF TGCAGTGTTTCTACCGGGCAAGACCCCTACGAGCAGTACTTC
many - TRBJ1-2 TRBV7-6 CASSLARGDYGYTF TGTGCCAGCAGCTTAGCGAGGGGTGACTATGGCTACACCTTC
many - TRBJ2-5 TRBV30 CAWRDHNQETQYF TGTGCCTGGAGGGACCATAACCAAGAGACCCAGTACTTC
many TRBD1 TRBJ2-2 TRBV7-2 CASQDRGNTGELFF TGTGCCAGCCAGGACAGGGGGAACACCGGGGAGCTGTTTTTT
once TRBD1 TRBJ2-2 TRBV6-5 CASSYDRGGGELFF TGTGCCAGCAGTTACGACAGGGGTGGTGGGGAGCTGTTTTTT
few TRBD2 TRBJ2-3 TRBV15 CATSRALGTSGRGDTQYF TGTGCCACCAGCAGAGCTCTTGGGACTAGCGGGAGAGGGGATACGCAGTATTTT
many - TRBJ2-2 TRBV4-3 CASSQENRGGTGELFF TGCGCCAGCAGCCAAGAAAACAGGGGAGGCACCGGGGAGCTGTTTTTT
few TRBD2 TRBJ2-1 TRBV27 CASSLAGTSGTYNEQFF TGTGCCAGCAGTTTGGCCGGGACTAGCGGGACCTACAATGAGCAGTTCTTC
many - TRBJ1-1 TRBV6-6 CASMKDSTMNTEAFF TGTGCCAGCATGAAGGACAGCACTATGAACACTGAAGCTTTCTTT
many TRBD1 TRBJ1-1 TRBV6-1 CASSTGGSWTEAFF TGTGCCAGCAGTACAGGGGGCTCATGGACTGAAGCTTTCTTT
- - TRBJ2-3 TRBV27 CASSKKERRFTDTQYF TGTGCCAGCAGTAAGAAGGAGCGGCGGTTCACAGATACGCAGTATTTT
once - TRBJ2-6 TRBV5-1 CASSLVARANVLTF TGCGCCAGCAGCTTGGTTGCGAGGGCCAACGTCCTGACTTTC
many TRBD1 TRBJ1-2 TRBV6-1 CASRTGQGARIYGYTF TGTGCCAGCAGGACGGGACAGGGGGCGCGGATCTATGGCTACACCTTC
- - TRBJ2-3 TRBV7-9 CASSPGGNMGTQYF TGTGCCAGCAGCCCGGGGGGCAACATGGGTACGCAGTATTTT
many TRBD2 TRBJ2-1 TRBV12-3/TRBV12-4 CASSSGTSGFSSYNEQFF TGTGCCAGCAGTTCCGGGACTAGCGGGTTTAGCTCCTACAATGAGCAGTTCTTC
many - TRBJ2-7 TRBV20-1 CSAPIATYEQYF TGCAGTGCTCCGATAGCGACCTACGAGCAGTACTTC
many - TRBJ2-5 TRBV7-8 CASSSETQYF TGTGCCAGCAGCTCAGAGACCCAGTACTTC
- - TRBJ2-3 TRBV20-1 CSASWYNEQYF TGCAGTGCGAGCTGGTACAATGAGCAGTATTTT
- - TRBJ2-2 TRBV7-9 CASSNPGPGELFF TGTGCCAGCAGTAACCCCGGCCCCGGGGAGCTGTTTTTT
- TRBD1 TRBJ1-2 TRBV4-1 CASSQDAGGYGYTF TGCGCCAGCAGCCAAGACGCAGGGGGCTATGGCTACACCTTC
- - TRBJ2-1 TRBV20-1 CSARDTGYSNEQFF TGCAGTGCTAGAGATACAGGGTATAGCAATGAGCAGTTCTTC
- - TRBJ1-1 TRBV19 CARTLGPGNTEAFF TGTGCCAGGACCCTAGGCCCAGGGAACACTGAAGCTTTCTTC
- TRBD1 TRBJ1-1 TRBV12-3/TRBV12-4 CASSPLRQGGAGPEAFF TGTGCCAGCAGTCCCTTAAGACAGGGGGGTGCGGGGCCTGAAGCTTTCTTT
many - TRBJ2-7 TRBV28 CASSPQDLTYEQYF TGTGCCAGCAGTCCCCAGGACTTAACCTACGAGCAGTACTTC
- - TRBJ1-5 TRBV20-1 CSARGPGPNQPQHF TGCAGTGCTAGAGGACCGGGACCCAATCAGCCCCAGCATTTT
- - TRBJ2-1 TRBV7-2 CASSPSRSSYNEQFF TGTGCCAGCAGCCCTAGCAGGAGCTCCTACAATGAGCAGTTCTTC
- TRBD2 TRBJ2-1 TRBV20-1 CSASLAGVGYNEQFF TGCAGTGCTTCACTAGCGGGAGTCGGCTACAATGAGCAGTTCTTC
many TRBD2 TRBJ2-2 TRBV19 CASKGLAHTGELFF TGTGCCAGTAAAGGACTAGCCCACACCGGGGAGCTGTTTTTT
- - TRBJ2-5 TRBV7-7 CASSFWHGGVGQPQYF TGTGCTAGCAGCTTTTGGCATGGGGGCGTCGGTCAGCCCCAGTACTTC
many - TRBJ1-5 TRBV2 CASSVGGSNQPQHF TGTGCCAGCAGTGTGGGGGGGAGCAATCAGCCCCAGCATTTT
many - TRBJ1-2 TRBV4-2 CASSQEESKAWAGGYTF TGTGCCAGCAGCCAAGAGGAGTCAAAAGCTTGGGCTGGGGGCTACACCTTC
- - TRBJ2-7 TRBV7-9 CASSLRQGSYEQYF TGTGCCAGCAGCTTAAGGCAGGGGTCCTACGAGCAGTACTTC
- TRBD1 TRBJ2-3 TRBV7-2 CASSTGQGANEQYF TGTGCCAGCAGCACAGGACAGGGGGCCAATGAGCAGTATTTT
many TRBD1 TRBJ2-1 TRBV19 CATATGYVINEQFF TGTGCCACCGCGACAGGGTACGTAATCAATGAGCAGTTCTTC
- - TRBJ2-7 TRBV29-1 CSVEGFSGGEQYF TGCAGCGTTGAGGGGTTCTCCGGGGGCGAGCAGTACTTC
medium-sized TRBD1 TRBJ1-3 TRBV15 CATSEHRGFNTIYF TGTGCCACCAGCGAGCACAGGGGCTTCAACACCATATATTTT
many - TRBJ2-3 TRBV14 CASSQDQGLTDTQYF TGTGCCAGCAGCCAAGATCAAGGACTCACAGATACGCAGTATTTT
many - TRBJ1-1 TRBV28 CASSGGFRAFF TGTGCCAGCAGTGGAGGGTTTCGGGCTTTCTTT
- - TRBJ1-5 TRBV19 CASSMSSVGNQPQHF TGTGCCAGTAGTATGTCTTCAGTTGGCAATCAGCCCCAGCATTTT
once - TRBJ2-1 TRBV9 CASSVGGHNEQFF TGTGCCAGCAGCGTAGGGGGGCACAATGAGCAGTTCTTC
- - TRBJ1-5 TRBV20-1 CSARVAGSNQPQHF TGCAGTGCTAGAGTGGCAGGGAGCAATCAGCCCCAGCATTTT
many TRBD2 TRBJ2-3 TRBV15 CATSRPSGSDTQYF TGTGCCACCAGCAGACCGAGCGGGAGTGATACGCAGTATTTT
many - TRBJ1-2 TRBV4-1 CASSQEAGSRRDYGYTF TGCGCCAGCAGCCAAGAGGCAGGGTCGAGACGCGACTATGGCTACACCTTC
- TRBD1 TRBJ2-7 TRBV15 CATSSLGQGAYEQYF TGTGCCACCAGCAGCCTGGGACAGGGCGCCTACGAGCAGTACTTC
many - TRBJ1-1 TRBV4-1 CASSQVWEGKTEAFF TGCGCCAGCAGCCAAGTCTGGGAGGGTAAGACTGAAGCTTTCTTT
- TRBD1 TRBJ2-7 TRBV29-1 CSVEDGTGGVYEQYF TGCAGCGTTGAAGATGGGACAGGGGGCGTCTACGAGCAGTACTTC
medium-sized - TRBJ1-6 TRBV20-1 CSAYWGANSPLHF TGCAGTGCCTACTGGGGGGCTAATTCACCCCTCCACTTT
- - TRBJ2-2 TRBV5-4 CASSPPGELFF TGTGCCAGCAGCCCCCCTGGGGAGCTGTTTTTT
- - TRBJ1-1 TRBV19 CAGGTGNTEAFF TGTGCCGGGGGGACGGGGAACACTGAAGCTTTCTTT
- - TRBJ2-2 TRBV4-1 CASSQAGGGYTEELFF TGCGCCAGCAGCCAAGCAGGTGGCGGCTACACCGAGGAGCTGTTTTTT
many - TRBJ2-7 TRBV6-1 CASRYGTEQYF TGTGCCAGCAGGTACGGGACCGAGCAGTACTTC
- - TRBJ2-7 TRBV7-9 CASALTGAVYEQYF TGTGCCAGCGCCCTTACCGGGGCAGTCTACGAGCAGTACTTC
- - TRBJ2-3 TRBV4-1 CASSPQEQDTQYF TGCGCCAGCAGCCCTCAAGAACAGGATACGCAGTATTTT
- TRBD1 TRBJ2-5 TRBV7-9 CASSHEDRIQETQYF TGTGCCAGCAGCCACGAGGACAGGATCCAAGAGACCCAGTACTTC
many TRBD2 TRBJ2-1 TRBV20-1 CSAIIPPPAGVNEQFF TGCAGTGCTATTATCCCCCCTCCCGCGGGAGTGAATGAGCAGTTCTTC
many TRBD1 TRBJ2-7 TRBV20-1 CSASRDRGGEQYF TGCAGTGCTAGTAGGGACAGGGGAGGCGAGCAGTACTTC